The 5 T cell receptor beta chains given below trace back to one sample, sequenced in a study of T cell changes during pregnancy in multiple sclerosis. The repertoire was sequenced with immunoSEQ multiplex PCR; TCRdb's copy has only in-frame clones and lacks some. The data show around 96,000 clones, around 94% seen once. The material was peripheral blood, obtained after pregnancy. The origin of the receptors is a female donor in good health, enrolled as a control in a pregnancy study.

The rearrangement joins TRBV2 to TRBJ1-3, with a tentative D call TRBD1 (6 bases). The CDR3 covers 14 residues. Germline lookup yields CDR1 SNHLY and CDR2 FYNNEI. Trimming took off 5 bases at V and 3 bases at J, with 11 bases between the two ends. The chain's CDR3 is CASSLGGDGNTIYF. The DNA for the CDR3 is TGTGCCAGCAGTTTAGGGGGAGATGGAAACACCATATATTTT.

V is TRBV11-2 and J is TRBJ2-7; 10 bases agree with TRBD1. This CDR3 is built from 15 residues. V trimming: 3 bases; J trimming: 1 base; junction bases outside the gene matches: 3. Germline values: CDR1 SGHAT, CDR2 FQNNGV. The DNA of the CDR3 is TGTGCCAGCAGCTTTCCGGGACAGGGGTCCTACGAGCAGTACTTC. Translated, it gives CASSFPGQGSYEQYF.

The chain carries TRBV5-1 and TRBJ2-1; D may be TRBD2 (6 bases). CDR1 and CDR2 from the germline V gene are SGHRS and YFSETQ. This CDR3 spans 15 amino acids. V lost 4 bases and J lost 6, with 17 bases in between. The CDR3 is CASSSDSGWGNEQFF. In nucleotides, the CDR3 is TGCGCCAGCAGCAGTGACAGCGGGTGGGGCAATGAGCAGTTCTTC.

The chain carries TRBV2 and TRBJ1-2, with D perhaps TRBD1 (6 bases). The CDR3 extends over 14 amino acids. CDR1 and CDR2 (germline): SNHLY, FYNNEI. Trimming pared 6 bases from V and 2 bases from J, leaving 13 bases between. The CDR3, as DNA: TGTGCCAGCAGCCCCCTAAGGGGGAACTATGGCTACACCTTC. This codes for CASSPLRGNYGYTF.

The chain has TRBV5-1 and TRBJ2-7; 10 nucleotides line up with TRBD1. The V gene end was trimmed by 4 bases and the J gene end by 2 bases; junction bases not matched to a gene: 9. Germline V lookup: CDR1 SGHRS, CDR2 YFSETQ. CDR3 length equals 16 residues. CDR3 DNA sequence: TGCGCCAGCAGCGGCCGGGACAGGGGACCCCCCTACGAGCAGTACTTC. Amino acid sequence: CASSGRDRGPPYEQYF. The full variable domain, its missing parts supplied by reference TRBV5-1 and TRBJ2-7, is KAGVTQTPRYLIKTRGQQVTLSCSPISGHRSVSWYQQTPGQGLQFLFEYFSETQRNKGNFPGRFSGRQFSNSRSEMNVSTLELGDSALYLCASSGRDRGPPYEQYFGPGTRLTVT.